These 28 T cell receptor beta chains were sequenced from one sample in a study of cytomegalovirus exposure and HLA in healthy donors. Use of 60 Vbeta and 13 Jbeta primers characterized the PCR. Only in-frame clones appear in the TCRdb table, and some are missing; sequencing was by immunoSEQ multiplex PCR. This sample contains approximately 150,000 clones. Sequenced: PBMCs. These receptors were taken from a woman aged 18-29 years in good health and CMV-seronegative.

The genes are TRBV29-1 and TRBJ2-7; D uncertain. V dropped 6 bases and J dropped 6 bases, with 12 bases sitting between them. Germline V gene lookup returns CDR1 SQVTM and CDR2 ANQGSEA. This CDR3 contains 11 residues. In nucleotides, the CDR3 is TGCAGCGTCTTTACAGTATCCGAGCAGTACTTC. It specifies CSVFTVSEQYF.

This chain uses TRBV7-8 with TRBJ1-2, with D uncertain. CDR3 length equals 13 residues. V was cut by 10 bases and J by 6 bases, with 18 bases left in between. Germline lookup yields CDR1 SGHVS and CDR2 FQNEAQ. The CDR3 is CAISLKAGNGYTF. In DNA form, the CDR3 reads TGTGCCATCTCGCTTAAGGCAGGAAATGGCTACACCTTC.

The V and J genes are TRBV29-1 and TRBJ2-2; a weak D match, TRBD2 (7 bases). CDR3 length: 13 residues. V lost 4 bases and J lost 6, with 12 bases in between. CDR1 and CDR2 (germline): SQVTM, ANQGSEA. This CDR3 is CSVGRGGAGELFF. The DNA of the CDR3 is TGCAGCGTTGGGAGAGGGGGGGCCGGGGAGCTGTTTTTT.

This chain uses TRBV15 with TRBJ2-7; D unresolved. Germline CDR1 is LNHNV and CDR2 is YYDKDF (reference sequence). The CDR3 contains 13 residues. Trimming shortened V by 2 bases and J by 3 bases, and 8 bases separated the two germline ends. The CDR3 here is CATSRSVFYEQYF. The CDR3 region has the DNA TGTGCCACCAGCAGAAGCGTATTCTACGAGCAGTACTTC.

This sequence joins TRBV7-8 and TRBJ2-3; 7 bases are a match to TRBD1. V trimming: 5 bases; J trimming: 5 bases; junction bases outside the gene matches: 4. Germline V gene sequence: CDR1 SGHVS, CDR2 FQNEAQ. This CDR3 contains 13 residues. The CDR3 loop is CASSPPGGDTQYF. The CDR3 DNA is TGTGCCAGCAGCCCTCCAGGGGGAGATACGCAGTATTTT.

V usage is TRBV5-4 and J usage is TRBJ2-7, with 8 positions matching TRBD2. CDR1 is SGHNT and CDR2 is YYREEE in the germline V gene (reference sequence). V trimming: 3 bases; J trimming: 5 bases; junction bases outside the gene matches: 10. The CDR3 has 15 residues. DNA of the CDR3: TGTGCCAGCAGCTCGGGACTAGGTGTTGAAAACGAGCAGTACGTC. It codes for CASSSGLGVENEQYV.

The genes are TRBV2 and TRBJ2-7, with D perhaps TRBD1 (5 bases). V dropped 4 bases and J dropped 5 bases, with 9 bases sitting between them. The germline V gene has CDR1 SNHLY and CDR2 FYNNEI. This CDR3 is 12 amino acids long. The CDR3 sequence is CASSGRAHEQYV. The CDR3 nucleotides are TGTGCCAGCAGTGGCAGGGCCCACGAGCAGTACGTC.

This chain's CDR3 is CASSLGLAGEKAYEQYF. CDR3 nucleotide sequence: TGTGCCAGCAGCTTAGGACTAGCGGGAGAGAAGGCCTACGAGCAGTACTTC. This chain uses TRBV7-2 with TRBJ2-5, with 12 bases matching TRBD2. The DNA end is more similar to TRBJ2-7, so the J call may be wrong. The germline CDR1 and CDR2 sequences are SGHTA and FQGNSA. The CDR3 covers 17 residues.

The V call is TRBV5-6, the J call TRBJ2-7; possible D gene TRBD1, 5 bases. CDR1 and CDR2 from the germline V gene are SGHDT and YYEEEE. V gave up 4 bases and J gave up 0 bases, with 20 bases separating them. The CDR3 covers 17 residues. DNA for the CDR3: TGTGCCAGCAGCCCCTGGGCGGCAGGGCTAAGCTCCTACGAGCAGTACTTC. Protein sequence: CASSPWAAGLSSYEQYF.

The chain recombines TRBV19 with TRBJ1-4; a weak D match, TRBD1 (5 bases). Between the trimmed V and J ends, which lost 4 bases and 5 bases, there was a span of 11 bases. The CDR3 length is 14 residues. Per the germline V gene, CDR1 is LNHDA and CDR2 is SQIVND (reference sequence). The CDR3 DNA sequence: TGTGCCAGTAGTAGGGGCAGAAAGAATGAAAAACTGTTTTTT. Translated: CASSRGRKNEKLFF.

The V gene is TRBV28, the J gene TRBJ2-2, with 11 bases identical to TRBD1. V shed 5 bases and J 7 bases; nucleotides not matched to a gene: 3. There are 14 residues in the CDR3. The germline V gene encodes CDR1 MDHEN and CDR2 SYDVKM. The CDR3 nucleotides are TGTGCCAGCAGTGGACAGGGGGCCGGCGGGGAGCTGTTTTTT. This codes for CASSGQGAGGELFF.

The CDR3 DNA reads as TGTGCCAGCAGTAGAGGCGGGGATGGGGCCAACGTCCTGACTTTC. Translated: CASSRGGDGANVLTF. The rearrangement links TRBV5-4 to TRBJ2-6; D is perhaps TRBD2 (6 bases). V gave up 5 bases and J gave up 3 bases, with 12 bases separating them. The germline V gene encodes CDR1 SGHNT and CDR2 YYREEE (reference sequence). The length of the CDR3 is 15 residues.

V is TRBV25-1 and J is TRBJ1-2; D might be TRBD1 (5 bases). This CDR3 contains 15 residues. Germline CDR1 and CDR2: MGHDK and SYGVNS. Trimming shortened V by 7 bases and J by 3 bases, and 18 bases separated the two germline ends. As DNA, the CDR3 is TGTGCCAGCACCGTGACCCCTTCGGGGGACTATGGCTACACCTTC. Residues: CASTVTPSGDYGYTF.

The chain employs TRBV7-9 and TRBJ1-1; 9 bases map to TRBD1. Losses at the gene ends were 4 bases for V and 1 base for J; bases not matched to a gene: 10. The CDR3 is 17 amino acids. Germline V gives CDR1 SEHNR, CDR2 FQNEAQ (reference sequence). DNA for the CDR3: TGTGCCAGCAGCTCCTCTAGACAGGGGGGCCAGAACACTGAAGCTTTCTTT. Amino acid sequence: CASSSSRQGGQNTEAFF.

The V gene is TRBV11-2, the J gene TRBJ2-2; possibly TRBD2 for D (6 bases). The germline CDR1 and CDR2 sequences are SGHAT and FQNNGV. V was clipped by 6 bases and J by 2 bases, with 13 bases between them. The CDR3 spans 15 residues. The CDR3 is CASRSPRENTGELFF. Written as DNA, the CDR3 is TGTGCCAGCAGGTCTCCGCGGGAAAACACCGGGGAGCTGTTTTTT.

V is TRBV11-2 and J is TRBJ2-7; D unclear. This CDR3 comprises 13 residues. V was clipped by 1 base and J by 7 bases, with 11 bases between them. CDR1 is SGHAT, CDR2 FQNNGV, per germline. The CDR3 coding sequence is TGTGCCAGCAGCTTAGCCCCTGAGGCGGAGCAGTACGTC. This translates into CASSLAPEAEQYV.

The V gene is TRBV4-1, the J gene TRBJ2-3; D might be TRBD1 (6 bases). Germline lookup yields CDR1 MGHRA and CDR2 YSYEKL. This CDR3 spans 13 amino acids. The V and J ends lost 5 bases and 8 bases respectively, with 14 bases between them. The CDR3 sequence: CASSSSDSFTQYF. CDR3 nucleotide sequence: TGCGCCAGCAGCTCGTCGGACAGTTTTACGCAGTATTTT.

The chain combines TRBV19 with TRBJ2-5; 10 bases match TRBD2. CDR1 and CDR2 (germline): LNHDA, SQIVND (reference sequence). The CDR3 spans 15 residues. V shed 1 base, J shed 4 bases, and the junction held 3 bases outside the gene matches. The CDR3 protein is CASSIVVAGGETQYF. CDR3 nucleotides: TGTGCCAGTAGTATAGTTGTAGCGGGAGGAGAGACCCAGTACTTC.

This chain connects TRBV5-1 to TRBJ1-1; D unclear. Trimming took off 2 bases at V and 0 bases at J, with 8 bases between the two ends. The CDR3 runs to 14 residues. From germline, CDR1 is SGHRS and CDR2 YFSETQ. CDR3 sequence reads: CASSFNSMNTEAFF. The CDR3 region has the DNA TGCGCCAGCAGCTTTAACAGTATGAACACTGAAGCTTTCTTT.

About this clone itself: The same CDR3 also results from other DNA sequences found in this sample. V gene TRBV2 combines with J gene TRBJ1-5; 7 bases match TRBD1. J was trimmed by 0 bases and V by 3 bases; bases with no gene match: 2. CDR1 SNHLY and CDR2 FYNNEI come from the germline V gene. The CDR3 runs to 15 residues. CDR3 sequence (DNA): TGTGCCAGCAGTGAGAGGGACAGTAGCAATCAGCCCCAGCATTTT. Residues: CASSERDSSNQPQHF. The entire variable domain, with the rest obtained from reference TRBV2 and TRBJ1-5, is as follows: EPEVTQTPSHQVTQMGQEVILRCVPISNHLYFYWYRQILGQKVEFLVSFYNNEISEKSEIFDDQFSVERPDGSNFTLKIRSTKLEDSAMYFCASSERDSSNQPQHFGDGTRLSIL.

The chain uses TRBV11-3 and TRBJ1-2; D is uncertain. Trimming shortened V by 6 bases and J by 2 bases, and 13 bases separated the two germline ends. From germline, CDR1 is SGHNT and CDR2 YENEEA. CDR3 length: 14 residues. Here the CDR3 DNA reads TGTGCCAGCAGATTACTTCTTGAGAACTATGGCTACACCTTC. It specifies CASRLLLENYGYTF.

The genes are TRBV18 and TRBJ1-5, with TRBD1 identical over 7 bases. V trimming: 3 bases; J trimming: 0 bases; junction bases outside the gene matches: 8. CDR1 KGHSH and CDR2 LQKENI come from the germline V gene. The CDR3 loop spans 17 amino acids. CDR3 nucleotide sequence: TGTGCCAGCTCACCGCGAGGGACAGTCAATAGCAATCAGCCCCAGCATTTT. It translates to CASSPRGTVNSNQPQHF.

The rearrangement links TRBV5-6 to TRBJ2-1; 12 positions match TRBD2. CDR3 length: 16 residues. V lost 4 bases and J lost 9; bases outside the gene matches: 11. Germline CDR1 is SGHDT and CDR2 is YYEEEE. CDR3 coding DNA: TGTGCCAGCAGCGCCACGTCGGGACTAGCGGGTCTTGAGCAGTTCTTC. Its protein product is CASSATSGLAGLEQFF. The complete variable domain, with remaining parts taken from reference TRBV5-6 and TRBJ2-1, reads DAGVTQSPTHLIKTRGQQVTLRCSPKSGHDTVSWYQQALGQGPQFIFQYYEEEERQRGNFPDRFSGHQFPNYSSELNVNALLLGDSALYLCASSATSGLAGLEQFFGPGTRLTVL.

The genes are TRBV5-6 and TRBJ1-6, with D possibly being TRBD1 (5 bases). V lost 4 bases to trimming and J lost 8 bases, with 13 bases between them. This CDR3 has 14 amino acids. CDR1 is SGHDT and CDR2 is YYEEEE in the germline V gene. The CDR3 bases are TGTGCCAGCAGCGCGGGACCGCGGGATTCACCCCTCCACTTT. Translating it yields CASSAGPRDSPLHF.

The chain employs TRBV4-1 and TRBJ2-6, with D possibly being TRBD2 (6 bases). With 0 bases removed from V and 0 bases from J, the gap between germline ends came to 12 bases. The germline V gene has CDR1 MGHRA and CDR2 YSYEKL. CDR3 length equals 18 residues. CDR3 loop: CASSQDRTIDSGANVLTF. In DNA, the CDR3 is TGCGCCAGCAGCCAAGACAGGACTATCGACTCTGGGGCCAACGTCCTGACTTTC.

The DNA for the CDR3 is TGTGCCAGCAGTGAAGCGCAGGGAGGGGGCACTGAAGCTTTCTTT. Translating it yields CASSEAQGGGTEAFF. The J gene is TRBJ1-1, the V gene TRBV2, with a possible D match to TRBD1 (6 bases). V was clipped by 0 bases and J by 4 bases, with 12 bases between them. Germline-derived CDR1 and CDR2 are SNHLY and FYNNEI. The CDR3 runs 15 residues.

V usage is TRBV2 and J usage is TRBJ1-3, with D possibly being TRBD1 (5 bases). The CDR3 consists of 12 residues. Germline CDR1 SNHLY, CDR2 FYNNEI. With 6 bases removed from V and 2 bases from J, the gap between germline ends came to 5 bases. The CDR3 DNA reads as TGTGCCAGCAGCAGGGCTGGAAACACCATATATTTT. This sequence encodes CASSRAGNTIYF. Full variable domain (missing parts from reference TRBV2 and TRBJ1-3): EPEVTQTPSHQVTQMGQEVILRCVPISNHLYFYWYRQILGQKVEFLVSFYNNEISEKSEIFDDQFSVERPDGSNFTLKIRSTKLEDSAMYFCASSRAGNTIYFGEGSWLTVV.

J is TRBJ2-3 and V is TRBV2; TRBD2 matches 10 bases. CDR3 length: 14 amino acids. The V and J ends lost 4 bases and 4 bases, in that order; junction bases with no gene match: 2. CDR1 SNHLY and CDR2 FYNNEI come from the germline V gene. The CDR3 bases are TGTGCCAGCAGTGTCACTAGCGGGGCAGATACGCAGTATTTT. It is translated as CASSVTSGADTQYF. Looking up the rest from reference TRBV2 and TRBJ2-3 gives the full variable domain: EPEVTQTPSHQVTQMGQEVILRCVPISNHLYFYWYRQILGQKVEFLVSFYNNEISEKSEIFDDQFSVERPDGSNFTLKIRSTKLEDSAMYFCASSVTSGADTQYFGPGTRLTVL.